Below are 9 T cell receptor beta chains sequenced from a single sample in a study of shared clonotypes between healthy human individuals (dated by TCRdb to 2018 to 2020). Libraries were prepared through the immunoSEQ multiplex PCR assay. The source is immuneACCESS, and TCRdb retained only in-frame sequences with V and J called. Part of the clones is not carried over; for the studies checked, unresolved V genes explain less than half of this, and the remainder is unexplained. The table for this sample lists approximately 1.1 million clones; 75% to 85% of them were counted only once. Of the sample, approximately 0.5% is held by the ten largest clones. The source material was memory CD4+ T cells from PBMCs. The label giving this sample's cell subset or site can be read as: CD45RA-negative fraction. The origin of the receptors is a man aged 18 to 35 in good health. Some clones in this sample may be carry-over from other donors' samples.

The gene calls are TRBV15 and TRBJ2-1, with D possibly being TRBD1 (5 bases). The germline gives CDR1 LNHNV, CDR2 YYDKDF (reference sequence). CDR3 size: 15 residues. With 0 bases removed from V and 10 bases from J, the gap between germline ends came to 16 bases. CDR3 region: CATSRDQGPGWEQFF. The CDR3 region has the DNA TGTGCCACCAGCAGAGATCAGGGTCCTGGATGGGAGCAGTTCTTC. The complete variable domain, with remaining parts taken from reference TRBV15 and TRBJ2-1, reads DAMVIQNPRYQVTQFGKPVTLSCSQTLNHNVMYWYQQKSSQAPKLLFHYYDKDFNNEADTPDNFQSRRPNTSFCFLDIRSPGLGDTAMYLCATSRDQGPGWEQFFGPGTRLTVL.

This chain uses TRBV7-2 with TRBJ1-2; 9 bases are a match to TRBD1. Germline CDR1 is SGHTA and CDR2 is FQGNSA. With V trimmed by 5 bases and J by 8 bases, 12 bases remained unmatched. CDR3 length: 15 residues. This CDR3 reads CASSPGTGRTEGYTF. The CDR3 DNA follows: TGTGCCAGCAGCCCCGGGACAGGGAGGACGGAGGGCTACACCTTC.

This chain links TRBV5-1 with TRBJ1-2; D uncertain. The CDR3 has 14 amino acids. The V and J ends lost 0 bases and 5 bases respectively, with 11 bases between them. The germline gives CDR1 SGHRS, CDR2 YFSETQ. The CDR3 region is CASSLESARYGYTF. The DNA for the CDR3 is TGCGCCAGCAGCTTGGAGTCAGCCAGATATGGCTACACCTTC.

V gene TRBV5-4 combines with J gene TRBJ1-1; a possible D gene is TRBD1 (5 bases). Trimming took off 0 bases at V and 4 bases at J, with 10 bases between the two ends. The CDR3 contains 14 residues. In germline, CDR1 is SGHNT, CDR2 YYREEE (reference sequence). The CDR3 region is CASSLGGSGTEAFF. The DNA of the CDR3 is TGTGCCAGCAGCTTGGGGGGGAGCGGCACTGAAGCTTTCTTT.

The V call is TRBV9, the J call TRBJ2-5; no clear D. V gave up 7 bases and J gave up 7 bases, with 20 bases separating them. CDR3 length equals 14 residues. Germline V gene lookup returns CDR1 SGDLS and CDR2 YYNGEE. Here the CDR3 reads CASGEAGTVRTQYF. As DNA, the CDR3 is TGTGCCAGCGGAGAGGCCGGAACCGTGAGGACCCAGTACTTC.

The J gene is TRBJ1-2, the V gene TRBV5-6; D ambiguous. The germline V gene has CDR1 SGHDT and CDR2 YYEEEE. The CDR3 has 17 amino acids. V was shortened by 4 bases and J by 4 bases, with 23 bases between the two germline ends. Here the CDR3 reads CASSLLEVTGRTYGYTF. The DNA of the CDR3 is TGTGCCAGCAGCCTGCTGGAGGTAACGGGGAGAACCTATGGCTACACCTTC.

As concerns this clone: This sample includes further DNA sequences coding for the same CDR3. This chain connects TRBV5-1 to TRBJ2-2; no clear D gene. This CDR3 comprises 14 residues. The germline V and J ends were trimmed by 1 base and 0 bases, with 4 bases remaining between them. Germline V gene lookup returns CDR1 SGHRS and CDR2 YFSETQ. CDR3 DNA sequence: TGCGCCAGCAGCTTGCTGACGAACACCGGGGAGCTGTTTTTT. Encoded protein: CASSLLTNTGELFF.

The chain links TRBV28 to TRBJ1-5, with D possibly matching TRBD1 (5 bases). The CDR3 totals 12 residues. CDR1 and CDR2 (germline): MDHEN, SYDVKM. The V and J ends lost 8 bases and 5 bases respectively, with 10 bases between them. The CDR3 sequence: CASGGIYQPQHF. The CDR3 bases are TGTGCCAGCGGGGGAATCTATCAGCCCCAGCATTTT. Full variable domain (outside the CDR3, taken from reference TRBV28 and TRBJ1-5): DVKVTQSSRYLVKRTGEKVFLECVQDMDHENMFWYRQDPGLGLRLIYFSYDVKMKEKGDIPEGYSVSREKKERFSLILESASTNQTSMYLCASGGIYQPQHFGDGTRLSIL.

CDR3 residues: CASSEVDWNEQFF. CDR3 sequence (DNA): TGTGCCAGCAGTGAAGTTGATTGGAATGAGCAGTTCTTC. The chain is built from TRBV6-1 and TRBJ2-1; D is unresolved. V lost 1 base and J lost 7, with 8 bases in between. This CDR3 is built from 13 residues. Germline assignment: CDR1 MNHNS and CDR2 SASEGT.